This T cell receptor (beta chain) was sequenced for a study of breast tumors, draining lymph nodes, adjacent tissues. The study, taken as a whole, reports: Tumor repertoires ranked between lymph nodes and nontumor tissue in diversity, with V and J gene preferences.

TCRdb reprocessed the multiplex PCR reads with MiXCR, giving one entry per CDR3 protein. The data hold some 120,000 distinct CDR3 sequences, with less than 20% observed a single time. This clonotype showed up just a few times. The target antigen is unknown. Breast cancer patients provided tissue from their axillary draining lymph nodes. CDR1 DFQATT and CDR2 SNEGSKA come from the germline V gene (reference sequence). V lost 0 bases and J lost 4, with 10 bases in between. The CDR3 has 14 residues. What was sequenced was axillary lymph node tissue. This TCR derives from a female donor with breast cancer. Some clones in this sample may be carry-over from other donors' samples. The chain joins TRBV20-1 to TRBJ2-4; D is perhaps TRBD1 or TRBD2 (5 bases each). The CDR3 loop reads CSARDSGPKNIQYF. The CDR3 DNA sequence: TGCAGTGCTAGAGATTCGGGGCCAAAAAACATTCAGTACTTC.